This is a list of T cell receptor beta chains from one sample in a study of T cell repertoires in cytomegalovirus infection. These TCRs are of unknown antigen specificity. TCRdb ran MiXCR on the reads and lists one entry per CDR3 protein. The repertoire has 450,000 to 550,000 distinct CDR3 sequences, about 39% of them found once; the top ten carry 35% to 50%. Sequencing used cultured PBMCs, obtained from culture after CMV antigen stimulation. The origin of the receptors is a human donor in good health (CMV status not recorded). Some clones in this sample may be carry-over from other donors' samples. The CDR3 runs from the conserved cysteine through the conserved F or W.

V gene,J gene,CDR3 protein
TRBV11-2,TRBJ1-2,CASSPEIRGRHYGYTF
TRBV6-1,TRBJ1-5,CASNNRQRNQPQHF
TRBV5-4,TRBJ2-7,CASSSISRATPDEQYF
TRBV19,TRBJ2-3,CASSIGWGLADRVNTDTQYF
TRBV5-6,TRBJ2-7,CASSLVGTFRQYF
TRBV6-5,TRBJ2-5,CASSSTLARETQYF
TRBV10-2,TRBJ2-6,CASSERGLSGANVLTF
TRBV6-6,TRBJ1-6,CASSSGPPPIHF
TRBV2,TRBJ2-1,CASSELAGGTYEQFF
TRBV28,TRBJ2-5,CASSFQGAGETQYF
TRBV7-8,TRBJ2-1,CTSSPTSGALDEQFF
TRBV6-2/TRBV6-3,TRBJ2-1,CASNGLGQGAYNEQFF
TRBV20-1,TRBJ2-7,CSAPASGLNYEQYF
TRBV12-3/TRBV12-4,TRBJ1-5,CASSLTRFSNQPQHF
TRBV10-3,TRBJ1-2,CAISAWTGLLKGNGYTF
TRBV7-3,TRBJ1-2,CASSLAITGDGYTF
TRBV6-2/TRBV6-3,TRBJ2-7,CASSSRTSGTQYF
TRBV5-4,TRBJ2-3,CASSKGLAGITDTQYF
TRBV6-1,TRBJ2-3,CASSRRGITDTQYF
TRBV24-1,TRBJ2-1,CATSDSLAGGPNNEQFF
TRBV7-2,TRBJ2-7,CASSFNREAYEQYF
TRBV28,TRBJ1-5,CASRDRGQPQHF
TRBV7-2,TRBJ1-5,CASSLGGPPSNQPQHF
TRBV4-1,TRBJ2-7,CASSQDRSTEQYF
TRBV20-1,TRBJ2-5,CSAVTRGSGETQYF
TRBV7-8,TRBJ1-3,CASSPDRVENTIYF